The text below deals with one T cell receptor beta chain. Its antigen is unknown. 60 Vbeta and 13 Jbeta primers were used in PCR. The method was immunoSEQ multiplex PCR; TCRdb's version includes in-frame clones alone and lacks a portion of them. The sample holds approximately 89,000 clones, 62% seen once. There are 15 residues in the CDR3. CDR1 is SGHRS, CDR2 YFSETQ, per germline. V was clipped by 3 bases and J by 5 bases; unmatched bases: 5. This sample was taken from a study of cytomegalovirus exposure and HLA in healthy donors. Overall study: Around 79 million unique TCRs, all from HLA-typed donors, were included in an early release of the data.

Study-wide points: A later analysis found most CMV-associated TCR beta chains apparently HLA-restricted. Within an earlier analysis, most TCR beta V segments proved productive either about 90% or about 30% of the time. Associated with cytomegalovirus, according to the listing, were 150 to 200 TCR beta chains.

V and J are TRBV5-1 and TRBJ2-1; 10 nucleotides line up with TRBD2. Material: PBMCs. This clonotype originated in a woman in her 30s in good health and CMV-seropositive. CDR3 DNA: TGCGCCAGCAGCTGGACTAGCGGATCTCACAATGAGCAGTTCTTC. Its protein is CASSWTSGSHNEQFF.